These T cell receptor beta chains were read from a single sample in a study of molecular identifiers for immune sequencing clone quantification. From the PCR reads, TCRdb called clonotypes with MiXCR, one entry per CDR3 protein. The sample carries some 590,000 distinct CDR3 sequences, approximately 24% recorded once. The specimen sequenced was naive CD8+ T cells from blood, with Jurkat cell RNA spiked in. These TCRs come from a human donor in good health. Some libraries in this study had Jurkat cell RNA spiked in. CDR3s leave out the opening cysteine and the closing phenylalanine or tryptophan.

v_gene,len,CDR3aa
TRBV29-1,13,SVAGTGVMNTEAF
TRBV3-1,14,ASSQDLRVEYTEAF
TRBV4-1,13,ASSRRTGELTEAF
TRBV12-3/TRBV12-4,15,ASSPGTSGRHYNEQF
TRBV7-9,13,ASSLLIGLDGELF
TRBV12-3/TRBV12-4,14,ASSSPGQVGANVLT
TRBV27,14,ASSHGLAGAYNEQF
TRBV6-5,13,ASRVSGRGGIEQY
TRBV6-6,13,ASNRALGLDYEQY
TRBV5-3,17,ASSFKPGPNHSGANVLT
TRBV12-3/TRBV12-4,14,ASSLAPSGQSYGYT
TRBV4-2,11,ASSQVGGYEQC
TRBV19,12,ASSIATGSQPQH
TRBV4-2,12,ASSHERNSYEQY
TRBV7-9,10,ASSPGTLELF
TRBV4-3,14,ASSQDRSGRFYEQY
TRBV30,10,AWRSGSYGYT
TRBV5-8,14,ASSLGGDRVGDEQY
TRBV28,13,ASSHDSGSRETQY
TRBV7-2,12,ASSLADVAETQY
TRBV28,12,ASSLWRATDTQY
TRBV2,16,ASTTLGGPSEHNEKLF
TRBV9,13,ASSSRTSGDNEQF
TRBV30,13,AWNLWHRELNEQF
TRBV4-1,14,ASSQDRDRGREKLF
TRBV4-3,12,ASSPQQGYYEQY
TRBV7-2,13,ASSLEWTDSYEQY
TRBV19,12,ASRFASGTYEQY
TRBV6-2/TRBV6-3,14,ASSYQDSWGSYEQY
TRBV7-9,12,ASSPSTETGELF
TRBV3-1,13,ASSQVRGMNTEAF
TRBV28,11,ASSFRLTDTQY
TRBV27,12,ASSFLQGRETQY
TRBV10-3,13,AISEPVSSTDTQY
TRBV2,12,ASRVFGVQETQY
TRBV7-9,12,ASSLTGGMYEQY
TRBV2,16,ASSEAWTGHSGANVLT
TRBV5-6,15,ASSFSVLGSGANVLT
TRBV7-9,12,ASSLAASAGELF
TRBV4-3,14,ASSQDSYPNTGELF
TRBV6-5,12,ASKGAGEFYEQY
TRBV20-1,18,SARVVLCGRAPTRTYEQY
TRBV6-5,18,ASSPLIPAGVGLAQETQY
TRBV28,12,ASRWRGLRTEAF
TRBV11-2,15,ASSLPHWTSGSETQY
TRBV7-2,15,ASSPGLAGELTHEQF
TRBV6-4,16,ASSDSGQGIYSNQPQH
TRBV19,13,ASSDGGLAGQEQF
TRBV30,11,AWSGQGTQPQH
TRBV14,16,ASSQMPQGQGFWETQY
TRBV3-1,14,ASSQGLGRSRDEQY